Each of the 26 T cell receptor beta chains below was sequenced from the same sample in a study of T-cell reconstitution after alpha-beta-depleted transplantation in children. Preparing the TCRbeta library involved the use of unique molecular identifiers. TCRdb redid the calling of the PCR reads with MiXCR, one entry per CDR3 protein. This table holds some 150,000 distinct CDR3 sequences, around 8.5% found once. The material sequenced was PBMCs, mostly from graft donor cells, taken 180 days after TCRalphabeta/CD19-depleted stem cell transplant. All receptors derive from a female patient aged 2-9 years who had a stem cell transplant for congenital amegakaryocytic thrombocytopenia, so the T cells may come from the graft donor.

At least ten counts were recorded for this clonotype. This sequence joins TRBV4-1 and TRBJ2-7; 7 bases are a match to TRBD1. The CDR3 sequence is 16 residues long. Germline V gene lookup returns CDR1 MGHRA and CDR2 YSYEKL. V lost 0 bases, J lost 0 bases, and 5 bases stayed unmatched. CDR3 DNA sequence: TGCGCCAGCAGCCAAGATGGACAGGTGAGCTCCTACGAGCAGTACTTC. It yields the protein CASSQDGQVSSYEQYF.

There are many counts of this clonotype. This chain joins TRBV25-1 and TRBJ2-3; D unclear. The CDR3 consists of 11 residues. Trimming took 5 bases from V and 7 from J, leaving 7 bases between them. Germline CDR1 and CDR2: MGHDK and SYGVNS. CDR3 sequence (DNA): TGTGCCAGCAGTCTAAGCAATACGCAGTATTTT. Translation: CASSLSNTQYF.

This clonotype was picked up a small number of times. CDR3 amino acids: CASSLVRVAPNEQFF. The DNA for the CDR3 is TGTGCCAGCAGCTTAGTCCGAGTCGCCCCCAATGAGCAGTTCTTC. This chain joins TRBV7-8 and TRBJ2-1; no clear D. The CDR3 contains 15 residues. Looked up from germline, CDR1 is SGHVS and CDR2 is FQNEAQ. The V end lost 1 base, the J end lost 6 bases, and 13 bases lay between the germline ends.

This clonotype showed up many times. The chain couples TRBV5-1 to TRBJ2-5, with 9 bases aligning to TRBD1. In germline, CDR1 is SGHRS, CDR2 YFSETQ. The CDR3 sequence is 13 residues long. V shed 2 bases, J shed 10 bases, and the junction held 6 bases outside the gene matches. CDR3 DNA: TGCGCCAGCAGCTTAAGGACAGGGGTGGACCAGTACTTC. Translated, it gives CASSLRTGVDQYF.

This clonotype showed up many times. The chain recombines TRBV19 with TRBJ1-5; D might be TRBD1 (5 bases). CDR1 LNHDA and CDR2 SQIVND come from the germline V gene (reference sequence). The V and J ends lost 5 bases and 6 bases respectively, with 14 bases between them. The CDR3 covers 14 residues. As DNA, the CDR3 is TGTGCCAGTAGTCTCTCAGGGAAGGGTCAGCCCCAGCATTTT. Translation: CASSLSGKGQPQHF.

The chain links TRBV4-1 to TRBJ1-2; TRBD1 is a possible D gene (5 bases). Germline values: CDR1 MGHRA, CDR2 YSYEKL. V was pared by 4 bases and J by 0 bases, with 12 bases between. The CDR3 has 15 residues. In DNA, the CDR3 is TGCGCCAGCAGCCGAGGGGTGGAGTCTAACTATGGCTACACCTTC. This translates into CASSRGVESNYGYTF.

This clonotype was counted ten times or more. The chain combines TRBV5-1 with TRBJ2-2; 8 nucleotides align to TRBD1. This CDR3 region has 16 residues. Germline V gene data show CDR1 as SGHRS and CDR2 as YFSETQ. The junction had 11 bases not matched to a gene; V was cut back by 4 bases and J by 6 bases. The CDR3 DNA is TGCGCCAGCAGCGCCCGACAGGGGTCTCCCCCCGGGGAGCTGTTTTTT. The encoded protein is CASSARQGSPPGELFF.

The chain carries TRBV3-1 and TRBJ2-2; D not resolved. CDR1 is LGHDT, CDR2 YNNKEL, per germline (reference sequence). The CDR3 consists of 13 residues. The V and J ends lost 1 base and 6 bases respectively, with 6 bases between them. In DNA form, the CDR3 reads TGTGCCAGCAGCCAAGTGGGTTCCGGGGAGCTGTTTTTT. Protein product: CASSQVGSGELFF.

This clonotype has at least ten counts. The chain is built from TRBV28 and TRBJ1-5; D unresolved. The CDR3 loop spans 16 amino acids. Germline assignment: CDR1 MDHEN and CDR2 SYDVKM. The V gene lost 6 bases and the J gene lost 2 bases, with 17 bases spanning the gap. The chain's CDR3 is CASSTPFGFGNQPQHF. The CDR3 DNA follows: TGTGCCAGCAGCACCCCCTTCGGGTTCGGCAATCAGCCCCAGCATTTT.

This clonotype was observed a handful of times. The chain employs TRBV28 and TRBJ2-3; TRBD2 might be the D (6 bases). Looked up from germline, CDR1 is MDHEN and CDR2 is SYDVKM. The CDR3 loop spans 19 amino acids. Trimming stripped 2 bases from V and 0 bases from J, with 21 bases between. DNA for the CDR3: TGTGCCAGCAGTTTACAGAGTTTGGGGAGGATTCCTAGCACAGATACGCAGTATTTT. This codes for CASSLQSLGRIPSTDTQYF. The whole variable domain, filled in from reference TRBV28 and TRBJ2-3, reads DVKVTQSSRYLVKRTGEKVFLECVQDMDHENMFWYRQDPGLGLRLIYFSYDVKMKEKGDIPEGYSVSREKKERFSLILESASTNQTSMYLCASSLQSLGRIPSTDTQYFGPGTRLTVL.

This clonotype was seen ten or more times. This chain joins TRBV29-1 and TRBJ2-7, with 9 bases that match TRBD1. This CDR3 is 13 amino acids long. The V and J ends lost 7 bases and 2 bases, in that order; junction bases with no gene match: 6. The germline V gene encodes CDR1 SQVTM and CDR2 ANQGSEA. DNA for the CDR3: TGCAGCGCCGGACAGGGGCGAACCTACGAGCAGTACTTC. It is translated as CSAGQGRTYEQYF.

This clonotype was observed a handful of times. V is TRBV6-5 and J is TRBJ1-5; D gene unclear. V gave up 6 bases and J gave up 0 bases, with 9 bases separating them. Germline CDR1 reads MNHEY; CDR2 reads SVGAGI. This CDR3 region has 14 residues. The CDR3, as DNA: TGTGCCAGCAGCCGGACGGATAGCAATCAGCCCCAGCATTTT. This codes for CASSRTDSNQPQHF.

This clonotype was seen ten or more times. This rearrangement joins TRBV7-3 to TRBJ2-1; TRBD2 matches 8 bases. The CDR3 runs to 21 residues. J lost 2 bases, V lost 4 bases, and 22 bases had no gene match. Germline CDR1 is SGHTA and CDR2 is FQGTGA. In DNA form, the CDR3 reads TGTGCCAGCAGCTCAAGGCGGGGGACTAGTGATTGGGCTCGCGCCTACAATGAGCAGTTCTTC. This codes for CASSSRRGTSDWARAYNEQFF. Full variable domain (outside the CDR3, taken from reference TRBV7-3 and TRBJ2-1): GAGVSQTPSNKVTEKGKYVELRCDPISGHTALYWYRQSLGQGPEFLIYFQGTGAADDSGLPNDRFFAVRPEGSVSTLKIQRTERGDSAVYLCASSSRRGTSDWARAYNEQFFGPGTRLTVL.

The J gene is TRBJ2-3, the V gene TRBV9; D may be TRBD2 (6 bases). CDR1 and CDR2 from the germline V gene are SGDLS and YYNGEE. The CDR3 covers 16 residues. Trimming took off 6 bases at V and 2 bases at J, with 19 bases between the two ends. The CDR3: CASTLGSSGFTDTQYF. The DNA of the CDR3 is TGTGCCAGCACCTTAGGGAGTAGCGGATTCACAGATACGCAGTATTTT.

The chain employs TRBV5-6 and TRBJ1-1; 7 bases line up with TRBD1. The CDR3 loop spans 14 amino acids. Trimming took 4 bases from V and 0 from J; bases not matched to a gene: 3. Per germline, CDR1 SGHDT and CDR2 YYEEEE. CDR3 DNA sequence: TGTGCCAGCAGCGGGGACAGAATGAACACTGAAGCTTTCTTT. Translated, it gives CASSGDRMNTEAFF.

This clonotype was recorded many times. The chain joins TRBV5-1 to TRBJ2-3, with 11 bases aligning to TRBD2. The CDR3 is 18 amino acids. Germline trimming cut 4 bases from V and 3 bases from J; bases unmatched to any gene: 13. Germline CDR1 is SGHRS and CDR2 is YFSETQ. The CDR3 reads CASSHRKLAGVRTDTQYF. The CDR3 bases are TGCGCCAGCAGCCACAGAAAACTAGCGGGGGTCAGAACAGATACGCAGTATTTT.

Many counts were recorded for this clonotype. This chain connects TRBV20-1 to TRBJ2-3, with D perhaps matching TRBD1 or TRBD2 (5 bases each). CDR3 length: 13 amino acids. The V gene lost 3 bases and the J gene lost 3 bases, with 10 bases spanning the gap. Germline CDR1 and CDR2: DFQATT and SNEGSKA (reference sequence). The CDR3 spells CSASPGTTDTQYF. For the CDR3, the DNA is TGCAGTGCTAGCCCCGGGACGACAGATACGCAGTATTTT.

As concerns this clonotype: This may arise from a read error, as a much more abundant clone is one base away. This rearrangement joins TRBV7-8 to TRBJ2-3; no definite D call. The CDR3 extends over 14 amino acids. The ends were cut back, 4 bases at V and 7 bases at J, with 15 bases in the middle. Germline-derived CDR1 and CDR2 are SGHVS and FQNEAQ. The DNA of the CDR3 is TGTGCCAGCAGCTCCACCCTCCGCTCAAATACGCAGTATTTT. This gives the protein CASSSTLRSNTQYF.

This clonotype was seen repeatedly, ten times or more. This sequence joins TRBV20-1 and TRBJ2-1, with D possibly TRBD2 on 5 matching bases. The CDR3 is made up of 13 amino acids. Trimming took off 6 bases at V and 1 base at J, with 10 bases between the two ends. The germline V gene has CDR1 DFQATT and CDR2 SNEGSKA (reference sequence). The CDR3 DNA follows: TGCAGTGCGAGGGAGCTATCCTACAATGAGCAGTTCTTC. This gives the protein CSARELSYNEQFF.

The chain combines TRBV6-1 with TRBJ2-3; TRBD1 or TRBD2 may be the D gene (5 bases each). The CDR3 runs to 14 residues. The V end lost 6 bases, the J end lost 9 bases, and 19 bases lay between the germline ends. CDR1 and CDR2 (germline): MNHNS, SASEGT. The CDR3 DNA sequence: TGTGCCAGCAGCCTCGAGGGGCTCGGATTGACGCAGTATTTT. Its translation: CASSLEGLGLTQYF.

The chain is built from TRBV27 and TRBJ2-7, with D tentatively TRBD1 (5 bases). With 5 bases removed from V and 3 bases from J, the gap between germline ends came to 14 bases. CDR1 and CDR2 from the germline V gene are MNHEY and SMNVEV (reference sequence). The CDR3 is made up of 14 amino acids. CDR3 loop: CASSQNPTVYEQYF. The CDR3 DNA reads as TGTGCCAGCAGTCAAAACCCGACAGTCTACGAGCAGTACTTC.

This clonotype showed up many times. The chain combines TRBV9 with TRBJ1-1, with 9 bases that match TRBD1. CDR1 and CDR2 from the germline V gene are SGDLS and YYNGEE. Losses at the gene ends were 2 bases for V and 1 base for J; bases not matched to a gene: 6. This CDR3 is built from 16 residues. The CDR3 sequence: CASSVGDRVSNTEAFF. The CDR3 DNA reads as TGTGCCAGCAGCGTGGGGGACAGGGTTTCGAACACTGAAGCTTTCTTT.

CDR3 coding DNA: TGTGCCAGCAGCCTTAAGCCGGGGAGCGGCCCCCCAGCCTACAATGAGCAGTTCTTC. This encodes CASSLKPGSGPPAYNEQFF. This chain joins TRBV7-8 and TRBJ2-1; the D gene is possibly TRBD2 (5 bases). The CDR3 has 19 amino acids. Trimming shortened V by 5 bases and J by 2 bases, and 25 bases separated the two germline ends. Germline V gene sequence: CDR1 SGHVS, CDR2 FQNEAQ.

This clonotype has only a few counts. J is TRBJ2-7 and V is TRBV19, with a weak D call TRBD1 (6 bases). The CDR3 has 13 residues. Germline lookup yields CDR1 LNHDA and CDR2 SQIVND (reference sequence). The V gene lost 4 bases and the J gene lost 2 bases, with 9 bases spanning the gap. The CDR3 loop is CASSKAGAYEQYF. The CDR3 DNA reads as TGTGCCAGTAGTAAGGCAGGGGCCTACGAGCAGTACTTC.

In regard to this clonotype: This may be a read error, as it is one base from a much larger clone. The gene calls are TRBV20-1 and TRBJ1-4, with D uncertain. From germline, CDR1 is DFQATT and CDR2 SNEGSKA (reference sequence). The CDR3 totals 17 residues. V lost 1 base to trimming and J lost 5 bases, with 20 bases between them. The CDR3 loop reads CSARVLEDLTRNEKLFF. CDR3 bases: TGCAGTGCTAGAGTCCTAGAGGACCTCACTAGAAATGAAAAACTGTTTTTT.

This clonotype was seen only a few times. The CDR3 is CASSLVDRDYEQYF. In DNA form, the CDR3 reads TGTGCCAGCAGCTTAGTAGACAGGGACTACGAGCAGTACTTC. The chain links TRBV7-9 to TRBJ2-7; 7 positions match TRBD1. This CDR3 has 14 residues. With 1 base clipped from V and 3 bases from J, the junction kept 3 bases outside the gene matches. Germline loops: CDR1 SEHNR, CDR2 FQNEAQ (reference sequence).